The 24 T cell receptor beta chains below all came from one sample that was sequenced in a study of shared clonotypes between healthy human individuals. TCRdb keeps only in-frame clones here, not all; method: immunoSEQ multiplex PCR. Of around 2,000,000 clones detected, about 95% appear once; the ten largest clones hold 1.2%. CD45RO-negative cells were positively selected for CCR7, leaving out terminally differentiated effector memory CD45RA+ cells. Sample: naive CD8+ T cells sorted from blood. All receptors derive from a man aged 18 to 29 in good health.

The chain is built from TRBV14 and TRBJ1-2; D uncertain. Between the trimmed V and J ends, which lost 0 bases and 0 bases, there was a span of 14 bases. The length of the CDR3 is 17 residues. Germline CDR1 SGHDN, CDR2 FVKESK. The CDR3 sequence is CASSQEVLTSANYGYTF. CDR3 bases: TGTGCCAGCAGCCAAGAGGTCCTAACCTCAGCTAACTATGGCTACACCTTC. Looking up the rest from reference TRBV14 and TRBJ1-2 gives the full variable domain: EAGVTQFPSHSVIEKGQTVTLRCDPISGHDNLYWYRRVMGKEIKFLLHFVKESKQDESGMPNNRFLAERTGGTYSTLKVQPAELEDSGVYFCASSQEVLTSANYGYTFGSGTRLTVV.

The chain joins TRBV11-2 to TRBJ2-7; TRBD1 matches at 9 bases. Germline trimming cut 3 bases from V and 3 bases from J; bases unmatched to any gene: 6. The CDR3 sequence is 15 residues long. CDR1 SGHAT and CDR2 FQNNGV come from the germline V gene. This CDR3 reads CASSFTGGALYEQYF. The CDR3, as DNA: TGTGCCAGCAGCTTTACAGGGGGCGCGCTCTACGAGCAGTACTTC.

The CDR3 nucleotides read TGCGCCAGCAGCCAAGCAGAGGCGGACGGGAGCTCCTACGAGCAGTACTTC. Protein: CASSQAEADGSSYEQYF. This rearrangement joins TRBV4-1 to TRBJ2-7; a possible D gene is TRBD2 (6 bases). This CDR3 contains 17 residues. V lost 1 base and J lost 0, with 16 bases in between. Germline V lookup: CDR1 MGHRA, CDR2 YSYEKL.

The CDR3 is CASSLLNGGISPLHF. DNA of the CDR3: TGTGCCAGCAGCTTGTTAAACGGGGGCATTTCACCCCTCCACTTT. This chain connects TRBV28 to TRBJ1-6; D is possibly TRBD1 (6 bases). The germline V gene has CDR1 MDHEN and CDR2 SYDVKM. With 6 bases removed from V and 9 bases from J, the gap between germline ends came to 18 bases. The CDR3 runs 15 residues.

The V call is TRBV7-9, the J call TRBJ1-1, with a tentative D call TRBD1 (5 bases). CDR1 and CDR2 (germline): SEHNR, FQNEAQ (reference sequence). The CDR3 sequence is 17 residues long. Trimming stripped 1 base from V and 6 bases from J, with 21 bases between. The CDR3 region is CASSLVPGPPGFSEAFF. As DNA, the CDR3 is TGTGCCAGCAGCTTAGTACCGGGACCCCCAGGGTTTTCTGAAGCTTTCTTT.

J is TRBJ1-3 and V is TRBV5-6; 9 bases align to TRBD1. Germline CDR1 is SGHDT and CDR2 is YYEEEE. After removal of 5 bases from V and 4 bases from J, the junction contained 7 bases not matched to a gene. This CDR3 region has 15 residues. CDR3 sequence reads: CASRMDRGGGNTIYF. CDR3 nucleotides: TGTGCCAGCAGGATGGACAGGGGAGGAGGAAACACCATATATTTT. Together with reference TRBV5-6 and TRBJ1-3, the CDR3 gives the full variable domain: DAGVTQSPTHLIKTRGQQVTLRCSPKSGHDTVSWYQQALGQGPQFIFQYYEEEERQRGNFPDRFSGHQFPNYSSELNVNALLLGDSALYLCASRMDRGGGNTIYFGEGSWLTVV.

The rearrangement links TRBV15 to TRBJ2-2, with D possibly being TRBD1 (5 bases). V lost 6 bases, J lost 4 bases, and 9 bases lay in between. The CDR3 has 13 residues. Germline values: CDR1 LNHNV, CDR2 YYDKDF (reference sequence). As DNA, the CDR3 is TGTGCCACCAGTACGACAGTCACCGGGGAGCTGTTTTTT. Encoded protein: CATSTTVTGELFF.

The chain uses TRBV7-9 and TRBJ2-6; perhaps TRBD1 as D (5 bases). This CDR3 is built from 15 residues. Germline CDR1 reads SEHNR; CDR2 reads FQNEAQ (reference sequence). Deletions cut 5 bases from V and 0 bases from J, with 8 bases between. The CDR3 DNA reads TGTGCCAGCAGCCTTGACAGCTCTGGGGCCAACGTCCTGACTTTC. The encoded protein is CASSLDSSGANVLTF.

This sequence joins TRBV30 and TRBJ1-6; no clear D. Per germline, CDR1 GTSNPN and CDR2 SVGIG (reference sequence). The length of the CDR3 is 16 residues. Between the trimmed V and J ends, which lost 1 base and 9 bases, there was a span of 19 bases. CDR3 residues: CAWSDDPTPPGSPLHF. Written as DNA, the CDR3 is TGTGCCTGGAGTGATGACCCGACTCCTCCCGGTTCACCCCTCCACTTT.

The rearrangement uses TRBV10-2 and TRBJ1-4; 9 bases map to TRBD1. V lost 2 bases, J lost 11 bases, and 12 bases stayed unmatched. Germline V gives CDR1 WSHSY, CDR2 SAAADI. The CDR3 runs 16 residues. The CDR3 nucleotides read TGCGCCAGCAGTGAGGCAACCGGGACAGGGATCGGCAAACTGTTTTTT. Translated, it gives CASSEATGTGIGKLFF.

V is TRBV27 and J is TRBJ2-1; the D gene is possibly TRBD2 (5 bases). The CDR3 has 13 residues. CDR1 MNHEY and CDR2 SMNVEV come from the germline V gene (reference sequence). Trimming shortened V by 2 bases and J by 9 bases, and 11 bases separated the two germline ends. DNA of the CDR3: TGTGCCAGCAGTTTAGCGGTTGAGGGTGAGCAGTTCTTC. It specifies CASSLAVEGEQFF.

The CDR3 DNA reads TGCGCCAGCAGCCAAGTCATAGACTCCTACGAGCAGTACTTC. Protein sequence: CASSQVIDSYEQYF. This chain joins TRBV4-1 and TRBJ2-7; D is unresolved. The germline V and J ends were trimmed by 1 base and 0 bases, with 7 bases remaining between them. CDR1 and CDR2 (germline): MGHRA, YSYEKL. This CDR3 spans 14 amino acids.

CDR3 amino acids: CASSDNFQETQYF. DNA of the CDR3: TGCGCCAGCAGTGACAACTTTCAAGAGACCCAGTACTTC. The V call is TRBV10-2, the J call TRBJ2-5, with unresolved D. CDR1 is WSHSY, CDR2 SAAADI, per germline. V lost 3 bases, J lost 2 bases, and 7 bases lay in between. This CDR3 spans 13 amino acids.

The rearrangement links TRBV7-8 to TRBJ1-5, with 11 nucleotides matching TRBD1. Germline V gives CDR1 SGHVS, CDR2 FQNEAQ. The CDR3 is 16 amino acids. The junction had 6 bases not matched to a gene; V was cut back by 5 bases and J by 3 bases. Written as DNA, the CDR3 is TGTGCCAGCAGCCTCGGGACAGGGGGGTTCAATCAGCCCCAGCATTTT. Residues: CASSLGTGGFNQPQHF.

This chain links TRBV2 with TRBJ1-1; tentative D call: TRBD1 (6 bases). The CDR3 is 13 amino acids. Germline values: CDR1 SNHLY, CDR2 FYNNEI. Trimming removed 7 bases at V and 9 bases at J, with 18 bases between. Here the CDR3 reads CASKIRDTKKAFF. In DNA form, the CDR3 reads TGTGCCAGCAAAATCCGGGACACTAAAAAAGCTTTCTTT. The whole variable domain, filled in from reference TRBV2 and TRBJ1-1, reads EPEVTQTPSHQVTQMGQEVILRCVPISNHLYFYWYRQILGQKVEFLVSFYNNEISEKSEIFDDQFSVERPDGSNFTLKIRSTKLEDSAMYFCASKIRDTKKAFFGQGTRLTVV.

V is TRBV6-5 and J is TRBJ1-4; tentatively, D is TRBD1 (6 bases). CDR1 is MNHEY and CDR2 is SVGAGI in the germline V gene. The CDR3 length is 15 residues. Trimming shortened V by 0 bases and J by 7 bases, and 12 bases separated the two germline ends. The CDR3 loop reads CASSYSWGLGEKLFF. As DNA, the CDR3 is TGTGCCAGCAGTTACTCCTGGGGGCTGGGTGAAAAACTGTTTTTT.

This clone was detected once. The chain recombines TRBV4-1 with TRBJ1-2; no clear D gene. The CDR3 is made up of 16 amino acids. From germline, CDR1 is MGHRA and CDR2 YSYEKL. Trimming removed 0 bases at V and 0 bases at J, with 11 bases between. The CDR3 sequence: CASSQEEGPANYGYTF. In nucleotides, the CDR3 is TGCGCCAGCAGCCAAGAGGAAGGTCCTGCTAACTATGGCTACACCTTC.

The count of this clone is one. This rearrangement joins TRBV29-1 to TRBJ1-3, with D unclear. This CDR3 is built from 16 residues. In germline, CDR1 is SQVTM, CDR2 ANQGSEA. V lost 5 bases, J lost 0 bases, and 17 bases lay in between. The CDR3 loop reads CSVSLDHPSSGNTIYF. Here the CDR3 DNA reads TGCAGCGTTTCCCTGGATCATCCTAGCTCTGGAAACACCATATATTTT.

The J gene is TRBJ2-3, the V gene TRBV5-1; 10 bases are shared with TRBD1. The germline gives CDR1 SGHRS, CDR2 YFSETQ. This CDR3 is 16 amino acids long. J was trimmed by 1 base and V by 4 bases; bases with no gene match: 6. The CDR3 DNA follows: TGCGCCAGCAGCGTCTCCGGGACAGGGGGCACAGATACGCAGTATTTT. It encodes CASSVSGTGGTDTQYF.

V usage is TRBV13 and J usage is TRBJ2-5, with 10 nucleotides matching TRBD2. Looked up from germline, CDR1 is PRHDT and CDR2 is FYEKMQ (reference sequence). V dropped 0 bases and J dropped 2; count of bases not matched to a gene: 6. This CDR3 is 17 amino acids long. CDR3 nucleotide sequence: TGTGCCAGCAGCTTAGGGAGAGGACTAGCGGAACAAGAGACCCAGTACTTC. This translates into CASSLGRGLAEQETQYF.

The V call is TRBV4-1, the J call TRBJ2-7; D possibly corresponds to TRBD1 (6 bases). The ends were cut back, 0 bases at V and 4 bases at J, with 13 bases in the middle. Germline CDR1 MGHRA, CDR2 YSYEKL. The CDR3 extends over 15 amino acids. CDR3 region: CASSQDPGRGYEQYF. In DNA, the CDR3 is TGCGCCAGCAGCCAAGATCCGGGCAGGGGATACGAGCAGTACTTC.

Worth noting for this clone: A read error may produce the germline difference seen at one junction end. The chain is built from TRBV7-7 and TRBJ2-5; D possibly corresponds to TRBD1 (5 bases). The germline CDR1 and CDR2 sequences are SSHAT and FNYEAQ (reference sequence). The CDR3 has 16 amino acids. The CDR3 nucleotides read TGTGCTAGCAGCCACACAGGACGAAAGGAGCAAGAGACCCAGTACTTC. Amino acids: CASSHTGRKEQETQYF.

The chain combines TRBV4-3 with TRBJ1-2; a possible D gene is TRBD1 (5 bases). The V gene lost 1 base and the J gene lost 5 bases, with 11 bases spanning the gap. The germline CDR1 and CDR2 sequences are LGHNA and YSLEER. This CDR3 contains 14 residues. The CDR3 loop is CASSQAGTGYGYTF. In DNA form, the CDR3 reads TGCGCCAGCAGCCAAGCTGGGACCGGTTATGGCTACACCTTC.

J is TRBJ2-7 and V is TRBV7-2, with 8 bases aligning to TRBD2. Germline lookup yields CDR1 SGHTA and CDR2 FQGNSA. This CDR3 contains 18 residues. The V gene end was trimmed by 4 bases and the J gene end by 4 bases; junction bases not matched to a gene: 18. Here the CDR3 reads CASSSVSPARLAGYEQYF. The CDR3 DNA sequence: TGTGCCAGCAGCTCCGTATCCCCCGCGAGGCTAGCGGGTTACGAGCAGTACTTC.